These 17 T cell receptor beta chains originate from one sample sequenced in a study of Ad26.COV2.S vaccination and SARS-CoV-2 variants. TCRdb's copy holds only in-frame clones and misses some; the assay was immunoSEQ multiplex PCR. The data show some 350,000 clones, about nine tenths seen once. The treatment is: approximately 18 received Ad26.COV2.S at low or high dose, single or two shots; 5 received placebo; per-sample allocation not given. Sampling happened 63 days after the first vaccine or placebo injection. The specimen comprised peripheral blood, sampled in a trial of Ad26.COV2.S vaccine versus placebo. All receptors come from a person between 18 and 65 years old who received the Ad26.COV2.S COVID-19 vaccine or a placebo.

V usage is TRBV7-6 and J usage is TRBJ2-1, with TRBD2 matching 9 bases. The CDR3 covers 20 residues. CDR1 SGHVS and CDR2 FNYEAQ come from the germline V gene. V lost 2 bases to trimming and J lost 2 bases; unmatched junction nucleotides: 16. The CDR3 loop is CASSLSSDVAGGLPYNEQFF. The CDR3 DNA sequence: TGTGCCAGCAGCTTATCTTCGGATGTGGCGGGGGGGCTTCCCTACAATGAGCAGTTCTTC.

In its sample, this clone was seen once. CDR3 bases: TGTGCCAGCAGCTTAGGGGACAGGAGAATGAGGGGCTACACCTTC. As protein: CASSLGDRRMRGYTF. This chain links TRBV7-2 with TRBJ1-2; 8 nucleotides align to TRBD1. Unmatched junction bases numbered 9, after V lost 1 base and J lost 8 bases. Germline lookup yields CDR1 SGHTA and CDR2 FQGNSA. The CDR3 loop spans 15 amino acids.

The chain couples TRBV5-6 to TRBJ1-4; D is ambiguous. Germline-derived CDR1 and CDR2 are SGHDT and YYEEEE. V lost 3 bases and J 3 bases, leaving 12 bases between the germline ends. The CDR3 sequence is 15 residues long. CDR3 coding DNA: TGTGCCAGCAGCTCCCTCACGGACCCTAATGAAAAACTGTTTTTT. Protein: CASSSLTDPNEKLFF.

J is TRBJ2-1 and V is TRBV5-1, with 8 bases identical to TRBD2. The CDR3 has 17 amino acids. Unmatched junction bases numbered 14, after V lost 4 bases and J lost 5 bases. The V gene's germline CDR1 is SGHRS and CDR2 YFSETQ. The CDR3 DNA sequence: TGCGCCAGCAGCATACCTTCTACCGGGGGGGCCGACAATGAGCAGTTCTTC. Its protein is CASSIPSTGGADNEQFF.

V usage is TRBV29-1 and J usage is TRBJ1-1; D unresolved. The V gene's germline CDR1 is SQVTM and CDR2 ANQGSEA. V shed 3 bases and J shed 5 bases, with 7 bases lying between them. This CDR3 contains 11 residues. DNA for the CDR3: TGCAGCGTTGACGTCGGAACTGAAGCTTTCTTT. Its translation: CSVDVGTEAFF.

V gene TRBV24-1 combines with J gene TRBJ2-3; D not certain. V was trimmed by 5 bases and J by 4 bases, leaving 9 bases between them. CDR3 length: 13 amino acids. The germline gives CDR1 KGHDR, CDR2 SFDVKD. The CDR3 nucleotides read TGTGCCACCAGTGGCCCAGTGGCAGATACGCAGTATTTT. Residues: CATSGPVADTQYF.

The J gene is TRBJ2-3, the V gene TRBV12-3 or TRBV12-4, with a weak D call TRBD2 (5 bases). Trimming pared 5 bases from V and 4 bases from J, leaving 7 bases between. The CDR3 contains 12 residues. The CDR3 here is CASSLLADTQYF. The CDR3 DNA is TGTGCCAGCAGTCTACTAGCAGATACGCAGTATTTT.

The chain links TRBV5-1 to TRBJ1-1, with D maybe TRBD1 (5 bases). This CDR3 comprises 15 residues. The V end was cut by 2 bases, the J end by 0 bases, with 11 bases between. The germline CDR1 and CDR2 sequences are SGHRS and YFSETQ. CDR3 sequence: CASSFSPTVNTEAFF. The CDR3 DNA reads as TGCGCCAGCAGCTTTTCCCCGACAGTGAACACTGAAGCTTTCTTT.

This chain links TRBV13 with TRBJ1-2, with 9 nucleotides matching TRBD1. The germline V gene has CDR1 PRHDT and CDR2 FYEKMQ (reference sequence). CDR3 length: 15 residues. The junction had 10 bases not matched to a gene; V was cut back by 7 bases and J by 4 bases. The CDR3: CASTSPTGGSYGYTF. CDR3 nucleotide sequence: TGTGCCAGCACGTCTCCGACAGGGGGATCCTATGGCTACACCTTC.

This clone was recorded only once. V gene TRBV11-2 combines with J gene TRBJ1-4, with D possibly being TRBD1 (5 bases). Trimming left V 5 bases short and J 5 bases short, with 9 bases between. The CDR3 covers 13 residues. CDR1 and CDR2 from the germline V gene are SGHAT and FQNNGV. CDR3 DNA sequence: TGTGCCAGCAGCCCGGGACTGAATGAAAAACTGTTTTTT. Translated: CASSPGLNEKLFF.

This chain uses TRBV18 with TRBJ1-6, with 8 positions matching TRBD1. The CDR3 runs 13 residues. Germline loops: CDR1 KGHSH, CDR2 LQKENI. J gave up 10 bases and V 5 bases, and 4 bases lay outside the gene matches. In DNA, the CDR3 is TGTGCCAGCTCATCAGGACAGGGCTCACCCCTCCACTTT. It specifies CASSSGQGSPLHF.

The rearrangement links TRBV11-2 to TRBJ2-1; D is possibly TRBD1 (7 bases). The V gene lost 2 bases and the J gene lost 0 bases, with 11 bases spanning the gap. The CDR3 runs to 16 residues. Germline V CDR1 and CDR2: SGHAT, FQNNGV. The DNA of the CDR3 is TGTGCCAGCAGCTTACAGGGGGGTAGCTCCTACAATGAGCAGTTCTTC. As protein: CASSLQGGSSYNEQFF.

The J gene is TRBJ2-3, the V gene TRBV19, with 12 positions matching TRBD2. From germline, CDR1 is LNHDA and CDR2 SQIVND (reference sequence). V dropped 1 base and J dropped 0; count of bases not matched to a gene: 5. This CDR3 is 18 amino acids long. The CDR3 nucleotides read TGTGCCAGTAGTATAGCACTAGCGGGGGGCCCTAGCACAGATACGCAGTATTTT. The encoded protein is CASSIALAGGPSTDTQYF.

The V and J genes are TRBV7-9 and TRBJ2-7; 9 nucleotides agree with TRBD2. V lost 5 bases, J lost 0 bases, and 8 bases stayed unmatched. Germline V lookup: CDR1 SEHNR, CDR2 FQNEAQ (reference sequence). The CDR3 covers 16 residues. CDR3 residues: CASSPRVAGASYEQYF. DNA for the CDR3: TGTGCCAGCAGCCCCAGGGTAGCGGGGGCCTCCTACGAGCAGTACTTC.

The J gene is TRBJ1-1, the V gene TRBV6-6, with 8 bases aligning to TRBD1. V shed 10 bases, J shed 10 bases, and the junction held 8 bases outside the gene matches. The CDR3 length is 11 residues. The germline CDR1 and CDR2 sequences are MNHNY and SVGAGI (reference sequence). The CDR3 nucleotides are TGTGCCACCGATAGACAGGGGTTAGCTTTCTTT. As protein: CATDRQGLAFF.

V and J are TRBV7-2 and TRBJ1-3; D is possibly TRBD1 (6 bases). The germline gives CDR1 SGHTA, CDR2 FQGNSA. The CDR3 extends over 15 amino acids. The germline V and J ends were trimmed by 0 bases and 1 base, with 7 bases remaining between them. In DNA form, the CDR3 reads TGTGCCAGCAGCTTAGCCCAGGGGTCTGGAAACACCATATATTTT. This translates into CASSLAQGSGNTIYF.

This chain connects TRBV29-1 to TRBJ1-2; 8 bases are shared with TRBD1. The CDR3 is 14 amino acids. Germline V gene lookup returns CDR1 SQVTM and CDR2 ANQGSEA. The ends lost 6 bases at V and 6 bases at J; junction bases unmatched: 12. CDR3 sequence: CSVGQGILLDGYTF. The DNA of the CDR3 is TGCAGCGTCGGACAGGGTATCTTGCTGGATGGCTACACCTTC.